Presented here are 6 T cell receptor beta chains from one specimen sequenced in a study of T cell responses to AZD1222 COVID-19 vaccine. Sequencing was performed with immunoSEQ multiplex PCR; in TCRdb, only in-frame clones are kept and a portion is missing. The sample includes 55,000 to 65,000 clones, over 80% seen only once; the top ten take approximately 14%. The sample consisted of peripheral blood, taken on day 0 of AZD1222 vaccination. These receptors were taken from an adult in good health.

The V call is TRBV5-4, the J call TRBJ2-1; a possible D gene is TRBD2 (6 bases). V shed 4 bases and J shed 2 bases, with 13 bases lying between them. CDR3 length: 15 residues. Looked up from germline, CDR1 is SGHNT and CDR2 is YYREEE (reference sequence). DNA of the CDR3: TGTGCCAGCAGCCTGAATACGGGAGCCTACAATGAGCAGTTCTTC. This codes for CASSLNTGAYNEQFF.

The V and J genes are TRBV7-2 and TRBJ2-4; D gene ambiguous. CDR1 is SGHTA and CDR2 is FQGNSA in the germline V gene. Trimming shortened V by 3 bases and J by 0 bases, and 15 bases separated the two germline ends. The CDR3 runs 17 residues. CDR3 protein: CASSLVQSPLAKNIQYF. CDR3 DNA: TGTGCCAGCAGCTTGGTACAGAGCCCGCTAGCCAAAAACATTCAGTACTTC.

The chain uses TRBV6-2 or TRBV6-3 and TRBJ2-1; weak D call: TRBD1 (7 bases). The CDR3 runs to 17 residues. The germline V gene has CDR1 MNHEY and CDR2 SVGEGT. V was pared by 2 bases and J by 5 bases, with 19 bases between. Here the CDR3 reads CASSYSPQGGIHNEQFF. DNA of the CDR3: TGTGCCAGCAGTTACAGTCCTCAGGGGGGCATTCACAATGAGCAGTTCTTC.

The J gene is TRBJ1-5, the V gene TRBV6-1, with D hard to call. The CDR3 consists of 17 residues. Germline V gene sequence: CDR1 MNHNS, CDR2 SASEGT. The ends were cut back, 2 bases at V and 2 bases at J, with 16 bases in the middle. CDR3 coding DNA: TGTGCCAGCAGTGAAAGGCTGACAAACAGCGGCAATCAGCCCCAGCATTTT. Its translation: CASSERLTNSGNQPQHF.

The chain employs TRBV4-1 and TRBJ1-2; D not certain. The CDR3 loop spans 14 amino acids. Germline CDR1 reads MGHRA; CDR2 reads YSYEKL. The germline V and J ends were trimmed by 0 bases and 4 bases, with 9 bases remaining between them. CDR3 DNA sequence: TGCGCCAGCAGCCAAGATCGGTCTTCCTATGGCTACACCTTC. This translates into CASSQDRSSYGYTF.

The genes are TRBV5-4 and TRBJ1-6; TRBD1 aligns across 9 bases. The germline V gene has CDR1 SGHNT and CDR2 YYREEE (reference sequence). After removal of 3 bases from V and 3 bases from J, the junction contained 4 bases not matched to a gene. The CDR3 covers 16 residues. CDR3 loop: CASSSGQGNYNSPLHF. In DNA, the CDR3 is TGTGCCAGCAGCTCGGGACAGGGCAACTATAATTCACCCCTCCACTTT.